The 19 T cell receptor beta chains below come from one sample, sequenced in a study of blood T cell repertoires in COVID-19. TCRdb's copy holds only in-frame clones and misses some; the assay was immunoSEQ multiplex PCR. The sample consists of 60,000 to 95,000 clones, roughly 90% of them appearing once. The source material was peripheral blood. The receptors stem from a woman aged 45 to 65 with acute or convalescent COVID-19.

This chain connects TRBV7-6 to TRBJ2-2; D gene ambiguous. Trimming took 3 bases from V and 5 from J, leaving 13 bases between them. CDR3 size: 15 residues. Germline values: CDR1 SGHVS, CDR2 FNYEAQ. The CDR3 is CASSLLPSSTGELFF. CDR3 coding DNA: TGTGCCAGCAGCTTGTTGCCAAGCTCGACCGGGGAGCTGTTTTTT.

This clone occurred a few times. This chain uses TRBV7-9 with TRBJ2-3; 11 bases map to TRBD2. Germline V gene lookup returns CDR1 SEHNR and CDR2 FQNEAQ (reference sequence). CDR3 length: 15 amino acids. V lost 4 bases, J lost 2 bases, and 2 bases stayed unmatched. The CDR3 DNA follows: TGTGCCAGCAGCTCGGGACTAGCGGACACAGATACGCAGTATTTT. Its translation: CASSSGLADTDTQYF.

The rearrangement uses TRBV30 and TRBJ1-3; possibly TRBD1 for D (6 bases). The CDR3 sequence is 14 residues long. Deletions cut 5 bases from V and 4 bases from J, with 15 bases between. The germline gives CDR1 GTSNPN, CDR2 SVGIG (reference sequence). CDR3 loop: CAWAPGALGNTIYF. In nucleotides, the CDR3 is TGTGCCTGGGCCCCAGGGGCATTAGGAAACACCATATATTTT. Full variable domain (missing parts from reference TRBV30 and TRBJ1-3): SQTIHQWPATLVQPVGSPLSLECTVEGTSNPNLYWYRQAAGRGLQLLFYSVGIGQISSEVPQNLSASRPQDRQFILSSKKLLLSDSGFYLCAWAPGALGNTIYFGEGSWLTVV.

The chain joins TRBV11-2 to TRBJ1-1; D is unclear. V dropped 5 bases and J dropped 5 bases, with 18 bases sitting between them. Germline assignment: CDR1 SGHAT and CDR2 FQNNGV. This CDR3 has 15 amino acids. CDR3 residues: CASSPMAARQTEAFF. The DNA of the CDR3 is TGTGCCAGCAGCCCGATGGCGGCGCGGCAGACTGAAGCTTTCTTT.

The CDR3 nucleotides are TGTGCCTGGAGGAACCCCGGGGGGGCCGGGGAGCAGTACTTC. The encoded protein is CAWRNPGGAGEQYF. The chain joins TRBV30 to TRBJ2-7; 8 nucleotides agree with TRBD2. The CDR3 is made up of 14 amino acids. The V gene's germline CDR1 is GTSNPN and CDR2 SVGIG (reference sequence). V dropped 3 bases and J dropped 7; count of bases not matched to a gene: 11.

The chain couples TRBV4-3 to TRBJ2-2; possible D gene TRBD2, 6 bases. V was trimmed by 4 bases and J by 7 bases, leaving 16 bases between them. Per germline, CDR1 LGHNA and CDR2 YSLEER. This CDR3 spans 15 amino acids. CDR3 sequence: CASSPQLSGGGELFF. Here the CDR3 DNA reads TGCGCCAGCAGCCCACAGCTTAGCGGAGGCGGGGAGCTGTTTTTT.

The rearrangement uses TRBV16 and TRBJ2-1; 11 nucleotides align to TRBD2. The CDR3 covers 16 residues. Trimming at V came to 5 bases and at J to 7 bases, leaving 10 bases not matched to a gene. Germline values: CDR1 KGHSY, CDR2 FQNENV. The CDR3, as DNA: TGTGCCAGCAGCGAATTAGGACTAGCGGGTAATAATGAGCAGTTCTTC. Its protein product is CASSELGLAGNNEQFF.

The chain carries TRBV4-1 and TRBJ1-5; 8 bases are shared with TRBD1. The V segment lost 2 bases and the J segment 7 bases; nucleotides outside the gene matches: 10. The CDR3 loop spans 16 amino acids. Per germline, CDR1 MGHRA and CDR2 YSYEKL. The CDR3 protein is CASSQQGARIQQPQHF. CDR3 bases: TGCGCCAGCAGCCAACAGGGGGCGCGGATCCAACAGCCCCAGCATTTT.

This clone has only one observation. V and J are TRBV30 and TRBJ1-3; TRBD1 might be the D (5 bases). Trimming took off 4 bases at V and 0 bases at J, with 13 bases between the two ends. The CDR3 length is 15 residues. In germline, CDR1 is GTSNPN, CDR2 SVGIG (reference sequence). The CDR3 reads CAWKPGHRSGNTIYF. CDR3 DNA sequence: TGTGCCTGGAAACCTGGACACCGCTCTGGAAACACCATATATTTT.

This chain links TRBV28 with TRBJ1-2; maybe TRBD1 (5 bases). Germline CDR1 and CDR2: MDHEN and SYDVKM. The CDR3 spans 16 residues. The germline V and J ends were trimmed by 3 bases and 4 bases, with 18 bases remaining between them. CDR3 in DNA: TGTGCCAGCAGTTTTCCCAGGGAGGTGGGTCCCTATGGCTACACCTTC. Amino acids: CASSFPREVGPYGYTF.

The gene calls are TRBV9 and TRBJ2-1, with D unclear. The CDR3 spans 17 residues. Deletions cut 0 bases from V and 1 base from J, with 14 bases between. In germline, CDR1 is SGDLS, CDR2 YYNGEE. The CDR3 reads CASSVDSRALSYNEQFF. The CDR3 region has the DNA TGTGCCAGCAGCGTAGACAGCCGAGCTTTGTCCTACAATGAGCAGTTCTTC.

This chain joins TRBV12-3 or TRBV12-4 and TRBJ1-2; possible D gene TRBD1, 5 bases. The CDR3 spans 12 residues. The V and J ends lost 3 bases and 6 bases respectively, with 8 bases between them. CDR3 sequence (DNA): TGTGCCAGCAGTTTTGCAGGGCATGGCTACACCTTC. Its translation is CASSFAGHGYTF.

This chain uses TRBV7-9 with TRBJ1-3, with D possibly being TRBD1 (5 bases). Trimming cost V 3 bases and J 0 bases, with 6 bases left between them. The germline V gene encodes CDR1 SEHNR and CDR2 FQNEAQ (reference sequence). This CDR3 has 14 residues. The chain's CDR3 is CASSFQGSGNTIYF. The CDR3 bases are TGTGCCAGCAGCTTTCAGGGCTCTGGAAACACCATATATTTT.

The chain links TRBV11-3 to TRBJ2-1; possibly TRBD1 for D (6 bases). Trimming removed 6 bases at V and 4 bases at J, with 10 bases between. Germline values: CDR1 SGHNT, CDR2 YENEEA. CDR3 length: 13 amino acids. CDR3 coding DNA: TGTGCCAGCAGTCAAACAGGGTACAATGAGCAGTTCTTC. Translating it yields CASSQTGYNEQFF.

The CDR3 spells CASSRTGPGGPLHF. CDR3 DNA sequence: TGTGCCAGCAGCCGCACAGGGCCCGGGGGGCCCCTCCACTTT. The gene calls are TRBV27 and TRBJ1-6; a possible D gene is TRBD1 (6 bases). V lost 6 bases and J 13 bases, leaving 19 bases between the germline ends. The CDR3 is made up of 14 amino acids. CDR1 is MNHEY, CDR2 SMNVEV, per germline (reference sequence).

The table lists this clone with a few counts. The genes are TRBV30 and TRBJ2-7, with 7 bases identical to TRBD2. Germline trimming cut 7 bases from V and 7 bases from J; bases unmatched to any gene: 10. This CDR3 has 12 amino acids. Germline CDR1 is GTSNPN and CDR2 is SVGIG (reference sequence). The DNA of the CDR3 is TGTGCCTCCGGGACTAATCGAATAGAGCAGTACTTC. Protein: CASGTNRIEQYF.

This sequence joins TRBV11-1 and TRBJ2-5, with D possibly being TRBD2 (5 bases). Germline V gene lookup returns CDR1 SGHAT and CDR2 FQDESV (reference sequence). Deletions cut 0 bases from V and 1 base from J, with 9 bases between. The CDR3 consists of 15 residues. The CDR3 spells CASSLAPGLQETQYF. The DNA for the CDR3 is TGTGCCAGCAGCTTAGCGCCAGGACTCCAAGAGACCCAGTACTTC. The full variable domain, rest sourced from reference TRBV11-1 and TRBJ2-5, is EAEVAQSPRYKITEKSQAVAFWCDPISGHATLYWYRQILGQGPELLVQFQDESVVDDSQLPKDRFSAERLKGVDSTLKIQPAELGDSAMYLCASSLAPGLQETQYFGPGTRLLVL.

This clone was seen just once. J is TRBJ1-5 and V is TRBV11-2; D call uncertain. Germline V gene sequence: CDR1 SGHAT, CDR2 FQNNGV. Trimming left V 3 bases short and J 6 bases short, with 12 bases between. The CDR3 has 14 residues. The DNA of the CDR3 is TGTGCCAGCAGCTTTAGTTCCTCGGGTCAGCCCCAGCATTTT. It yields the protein CASSFSSSGQPQHF.

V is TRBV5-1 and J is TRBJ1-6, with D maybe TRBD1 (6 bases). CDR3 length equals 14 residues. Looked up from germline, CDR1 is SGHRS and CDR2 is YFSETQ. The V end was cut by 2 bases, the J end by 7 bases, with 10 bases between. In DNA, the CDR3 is TGCGCCAGCAGCTTTGAAGGGGGAAATTCACCCCTCCACTTT. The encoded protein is CASSFEGGNSPLHF.